This T cell receptor beta chain was identified during a study of cytomegalovirus exposure and HLA in healthy donors. Study-level background: A later analysis reported the same platform for the 110 or so validation repertoires and the approximately 700 first-cohort repertoires. Study-level results: Three chains linked to CMV were shown in vitro to be specific for CMV antigens. The classifier was said to identify cytomegalovirus status with high specificity and sensitivity.

This clone occurred once. Antigen unknown. The assay was immunoSEQ multiplex PCR, and TCRdb's table has in-frame clones only and misses some. This sample has some 250,000 clones, with about nine tenths found just once. The CDR3 has 13 amino acids. The germline V gene has CDR1 SQVTM and CDR2 ANQGSEA. V dropped 5 bases and J dropped 3; count of bases not matched to a gene: 4. The donors were part of the roughly 120-subject validation cohort, which stood apart from the approximately 630-subject first cohort. The clonotype was recovered from a woman aged 30 to 39 in good health and CMV-seronegative. The rearrangement uses TRBV29-1 and TRBJ2-5, with 9 bases that match TRBD1. The sample comprised PBMCs. CDR3 DNA sequence: TGCAGCGTTCTTACAGGGGGCGAAGAGACCCAGTACTTC. Its protein product is CSVLTGGEETQYF. The whole variable domain, filled in from reference TRBV29-1 and TRBJ2-5, reads SAVISQKPSRDICQRGTSLTIQCQVDSQVTMMFWYRQQPGQSLTLIATANQGSEATYESGFVIDKFPISRPNLTFSTLTVSNMSPEDSSIYLCSVLTGGEETQYFGPGTRLLVL.